The TCR beta chain under discussion was sequenced for a study of blood T cell repertoires in COVID-19. TCRdb's copy holds only in-frame clones and misses some; the assay was immunoSEQ multiplex PCR. Here the sample spans about 48,000 clones, around 84% being singletons. CDR1 is MNHEY, CDR2 SVGAGI, per germline. This CDR3 comprises 16 residues. The V end was cut by 1 base, the J end by 6 bases, with 15 bases between. Seattle patient enrollment occurred during active infection, with longitudinal follow-up thereafter. The chain employs TRBV6-5 and TRBJ1-4, with D possibly being TRBD1 (6 bases). The clonotype was recovered from an elderly woman with COVID-19, enrolled during active disease. Material for sequencing was peripheral blood. This CDR3 is CASSYYAVTGDEKLFF. CDR3 coding DNA: TGTGCCAGCAGTTACTACGCCGTGACAGGCGATGAAAAACTGTTTTTT.